Below, 3 T cell receptor beta chains from the same sample are listed, as sequenced in a study of blood T cell repertoires in COVID-19. Produced via immunoSEQ multiplex PCR; TCRdb's table is partial and in-frame only. This sample has some 200,000 clones, with 80% to 90% found just once. The sequenced sample consisted of PBMCs or T cells enriched from blood (not recorded which). Receptors originate from a woman in her forties or fifties in a cohort exposed to, infected with or recovered from COVID-19 (not recorded which).

The V gene is TRBV11-2, the J gene TRBJ1-4; no reliable D call. Germline V gene lookup returns CDR1 SGHAT and CDR2 FQNNGV. V lost 2 bases, J lost 5 bases, and 12 bases lay in between. CDR3 size: 15 residues. The CDR3 is CASSLRRNSNEKLFF. Written as DNA, the CDR3 is TGTGCCAGCAGCTTACGCAGGAATTCAAATGAAAAACTGTTTTTT.

The rearrangement uses TRBV5-4 and TRBJ2-1, with a possible D match to TRBD2 (5 bases). The CDR3 is made up of 15 amino acids. CDR1 and CDR2 from the germline V gene are SGHNT and YYREEE (reference sequence). Trimming cost V 0 bases and J 4 bases, with 11 bases left between them. CDR3 residues: CASSLGATGYNEQFF. CDR3 in DNA: TGTGCCAGCAGCTTGGGGGCTACGGGGTACAATGAGCAGTTCTTC.

The chain combines TRBV10-3 with TRBJ2-5, with D possibly matching TRBD2 (7 bases). Trimming removed 7 bases at V and 0 bases at J, with 33 bases between. In germline, CDR1 is ENHRY, CDR2 SYGVKD. The CDR3 sequence is 21 residues long. The CDR3 region is CAIKIGIVDTVRGDNQETQYF. CDR3 bases: TGTGCCATCAAAATCGGGATCGTTGATACGGTCCGGGGGGACAACCAAGAGACCCAGTACTTC.